This passage covers 18 T cell receptor beta chains from one sample sequenced in a study of CXCR3-negative and CXCR3-positive naive CD8 T cells. Carrying UMI labels, the TRB cDNA libraries were prepared through 5' RACE. TCRdb re-analyzed the 5' RACE reads; it lists each CDR3 protein once, without DNA. This sample's table has 100,000 to 150,000 distinct CDR3 sequences. The sequenced sample was naive CXCR3- CD8+ T cells from blood. Documented subset: CD45RO-CCR7+CD27+CD95- naive CD8+ T cells lacking CXCR3 (TNR3-). All receptors come from a human donor in good health. Some clones in this sample may be carry-over from other donors' samples.

The chain carries TRBV13 and TRBJ2-7; the TCRdb call, TRBD2, lacks DNA for checking. This CDR3 contains 16 residues. Germline V gene lookup returns CDR1 PRHDT and CDR2 FYEKMQ (reference sequence). The CDR3 reads CASSLPRGRESYEQYF.

V and J are TRBV29-1 and TRBJ1-1; the D call of TRBD1 rests on TCRdb alone, since no DNA is present to check it. Looked up from germline, CDR1 is SQVTM and CDR2 is ANQGSEA. The CDR3 is made up of 16 amino acids. This chain's CDR3 is CSVEKGGTGIWWRAFF. The full variable domain, rest sourced from reference TRBV29-1 and TRBJ1-1, is SAVISQKPSRDICQRGTSLTIQCQVDSQVTMMFWYRQQPGQSLTLIATANQGSEATYESGFVIDKFPISRPNLTFSTLTVSNMSPEDSSIYLCSVEKGGTGIWWRAFFGQGTRLTVV.

The CDR3 region is CASARQQETQYF. The genes are TRBV7-9 and TRBJ2-5. The CDR3 extends over 12 amino acids. CDR1 is SEHNR, CDR2 FQNEAQ, per germline (reference sequence).

The CDR3 protein is CASSLDNRDFTF. The chain couples TRBV7-9 to TRBJ1-1; checking the TCRdb D call of TRBD1 is not possible without DNA. The CDR3 has 12 residues. Germline V lookup: CDR1 SEHNR, CDR2 FQNEAQ (reference sequence).

This chain links TRBV13 with TRBJ2-1. There are 16 residues in the CDR3. Germline V CDR1 and CDR2: PRHDT, FYEKMQ (reference sequence). CDR3: CASSTRTSSSYNEQFF.

The chain has TRBV28 and TRBJ2-7; lacking DNA, the TRBD2 call made by TCRdb goes unchecked. The V gene's germline CDR1 is MDHEN and CDR2 SYDVKM. The CDR3 sequence is 15 residues long. CDR3 protein: CASSSLAAFRGEQYF.

This rearrangement joins TRBV7-9 to TRBJ1-1. This CDR3 is built from 13 residues. The germline CDR1 and CDR2 sequences are SEHNR and FQNEAQ (reference sequence). The CDR3 loop is CASSPRVETEAFF.

The chain uses TRBV7-3 and TRBJ2-1; TCRdb names TRBD1, which stays unverified in the absence of DNA. Germline V gene data show CDR1 as SGHTA and CDR2 as FQGTGA. This CDR3 is 14 amino acids long. CDR3 loop: CASSGQGAGNEQFF.

This chain joins TRBV10-1 and TRBJ2-7; absent DNA, TCRdb's TRBD1 call cannot be checked. The CDR3 runs 19 residues. Looked up from germline, CDR1 is WNHNN and CDR2 is SYGVQD (reference sequence). CDR3 residues: CASSDSEGNRDRGTYEQYF.

CDR3 amino acids: CASSPQEKGQPQHF. The J gene is TRBJ1-5, the V gene TRBV12-3 or TRBV12-4; TCRdb calls TRBD1, which cannot be checked without DNA. The CDR3 length is 14 residues.

V gene TRBV29-1 combines with J gene TRBJ1-1; TCRdb reports TRBD1, a call that lacks DNA to check it against. This CDR3 region has 13 residues. Germline assignment: CDR1 SQVTM and CDR2 ANQGSEA. The chain's CDR3 is CSVPTGRGTEAFF.

The V and J genes are TRBV7-3 and TRBJ2-7; TCRdb's assignment of TRBD2 cannot be checked, as there is no DNA. CDR1 and CDR2 from the germline V gene are SGHTA and FQGTGA. This CDR3 is built from 15 residues. The CDR3 reads CASSMGLAESYEQYF.

The V call is TRBV6-6, the J call TRBJ2-7; TCRdb lists TRBD1, though no DNA is available to test this call. Germline V gene sequence: CDR1 MNHNY, CDR2 SVGAGI (reference sequence). The CDR3 loop spans 17 amino acids. The CDR3 region is CASSSPLRDRVEYEQYF.

The CDR3 sequence: CASSIVGAGEQFF. V is TRBV19 and J is TRBJ2-1; TCRdb's D call, TRBD1, is unchecked because there is no DNA. Per the germline V gene, CDR1 is LNHDA and CDR2 is SQIVND (reference sequence). The CDR3 has 13 residues.

The V gene is TRBV12-3 or TRBV12-4, the J gene TRBJ1-2; TCRdb selects TRBD1, and the lack of DNA leaves this call unchecked. The CDR3 runs to 15 residues. CDR3: CASSSYRDRLRGYTF.

The chain is built from TRBV5-6 and TRBJ2-3; TCRdb's D call, TRBD2, is unchecked because there is no DNA. Germline V lookup: CDR1 SGHDT, CDR2 YYEEEE. CDR3 length: 15 amino acids. This chain's CDR3 is CASSTRRGGRGTQYF.

V usage is TRBV5-6 and J usage is TRBJ2-2. The germline V gene has CDR1 SGHDT and CDR2 YYEEEE. The CDR3 length is 14 residues. CDR3 loop: CASSLASLTGELFF.

The chain has TRBV5-1 and TRBJ1-2; TCRdb calls TRBD1, which cannot be checked without DNA. The CDR3 loop spans 17 amino acids. CDR1 and CDR2 from the germline V gene are SGHRS and YFSETQ. The CDR3 reads CASSLPGDRAINYGYTF.